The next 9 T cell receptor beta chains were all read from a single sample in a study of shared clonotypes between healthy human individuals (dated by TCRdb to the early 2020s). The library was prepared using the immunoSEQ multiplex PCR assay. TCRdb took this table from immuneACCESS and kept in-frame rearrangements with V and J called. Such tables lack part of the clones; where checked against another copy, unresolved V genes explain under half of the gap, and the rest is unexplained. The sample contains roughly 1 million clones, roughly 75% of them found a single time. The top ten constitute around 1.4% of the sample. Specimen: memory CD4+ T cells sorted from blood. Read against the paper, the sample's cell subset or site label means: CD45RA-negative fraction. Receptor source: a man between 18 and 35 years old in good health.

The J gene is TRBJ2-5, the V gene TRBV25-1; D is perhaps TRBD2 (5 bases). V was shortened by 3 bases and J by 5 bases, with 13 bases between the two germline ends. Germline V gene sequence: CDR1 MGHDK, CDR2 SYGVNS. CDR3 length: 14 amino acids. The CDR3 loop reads CASSDIALGETQYF. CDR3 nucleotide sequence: TGTGCCAGCAGTGACATAGCGCTCGGGGAGACCCAGTACTTC.

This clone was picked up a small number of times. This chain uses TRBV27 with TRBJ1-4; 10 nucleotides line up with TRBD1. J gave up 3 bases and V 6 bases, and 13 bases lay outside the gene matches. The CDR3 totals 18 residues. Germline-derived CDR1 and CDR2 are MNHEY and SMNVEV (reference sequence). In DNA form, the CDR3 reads TGTGCCAGCAGGACCGGGACAGGGGCCTCCGGGGCTAATGAAAAACTGTTTTTT. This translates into CASRTGTGASGANEKLFF.

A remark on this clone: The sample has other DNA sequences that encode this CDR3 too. The CDR3 DNA sequence: TGCAGCGTTTCTGGCTACACCTTC. This gives the protein CSVSGYTF. The chain couples TRBV29-1 to TRBJ1-2; the D is unclear. Germline V CDR1 and CDR2: SQVTM, ANQGSEA. The CDR3 is 8 amino acids. Trimming left V 5 bases short and J 7 bases short, with 2 bases between.

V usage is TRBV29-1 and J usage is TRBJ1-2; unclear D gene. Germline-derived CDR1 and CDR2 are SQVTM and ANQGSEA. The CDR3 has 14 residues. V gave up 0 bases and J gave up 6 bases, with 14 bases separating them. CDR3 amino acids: CSVEEPNTANGYTF. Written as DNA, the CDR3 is TGCAGCGTTGAAGAACCGAATACTGCCAATGGCTACACCTTC.

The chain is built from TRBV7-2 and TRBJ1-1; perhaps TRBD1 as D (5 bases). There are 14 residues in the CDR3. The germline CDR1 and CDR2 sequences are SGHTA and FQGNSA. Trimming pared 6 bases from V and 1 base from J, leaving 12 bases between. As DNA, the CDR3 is TGTGCCAGCAGTATACGGGGCAAGAACACTGAAGCTTTCTTT. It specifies CASSIRGKNTEAFF.

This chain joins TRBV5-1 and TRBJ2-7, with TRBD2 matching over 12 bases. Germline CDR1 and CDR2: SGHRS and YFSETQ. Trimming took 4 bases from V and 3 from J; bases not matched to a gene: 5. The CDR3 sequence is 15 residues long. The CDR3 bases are TGCGCCAGCAGCGCCCTAGCGGGGGGGCTCTACGAGCAGTACTTC. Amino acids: CASSALAGGLYEQYF.

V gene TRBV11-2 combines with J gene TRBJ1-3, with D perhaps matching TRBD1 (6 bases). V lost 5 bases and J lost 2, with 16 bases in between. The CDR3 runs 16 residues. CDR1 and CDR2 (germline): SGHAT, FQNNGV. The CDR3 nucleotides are TGTGCCAGCAGCCCCCGAGGGGGGGGTACTGGAAACACCATATATTTT. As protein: CASSPRGGGTGNTIYF.

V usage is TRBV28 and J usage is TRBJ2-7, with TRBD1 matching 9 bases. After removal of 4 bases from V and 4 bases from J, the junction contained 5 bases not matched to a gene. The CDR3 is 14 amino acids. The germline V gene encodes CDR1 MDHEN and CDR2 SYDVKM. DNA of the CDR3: TGTGCCAGCAGTTCTCCACAGGGGGCTTACGAGCAGTACTTC. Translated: CASSSPQGAYEQYF.

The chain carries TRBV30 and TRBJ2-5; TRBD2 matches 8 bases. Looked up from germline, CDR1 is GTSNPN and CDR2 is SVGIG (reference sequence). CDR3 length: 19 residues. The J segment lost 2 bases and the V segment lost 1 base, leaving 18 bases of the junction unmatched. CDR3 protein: CAWSGPSPLAGVPQETQYF. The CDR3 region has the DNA TGTGCCTGGAGTGGCCCGTCCCCCCTAGCGGGTGTACCTCAAGAGACCCAGTACTTC.